The 5 T cell receptor beta chains below all came from one sample that was sequenced in a study of T cell changes during pregnancy in multiple sclerosis. Assay: immunoSEQ multiplex PCR; the TCRdb copy retains only in-frame clones and omits some. The table shows about 59,000 clones, with 91% occurring only once. This specimen consisted of peripheral blood, obtained before pregnancy. All receptors come from a female donor with multiple sclerosis, enrolled in a pregnancy study.

The chain has TRBV5-4 and TRBJ1-5; the D gene is possibly TRBD1 (5 bases). The CDR3 contains 17 residues. V lost 4 bases and J lost 0, with 17 bases in between. Germline lookup yields CDR1 SGHNT and CDR2 YYREEE (reference sequence). The CDR3 region is CASSAGPRMGSNQPQHF. DNA for the CDR3: TGTGCCAGCAGCGCGGGACCCCGGATGGGTAGCAATCAGCCCCAGCATTTT.

The chain is built from TRBV11-2 and TRBJ2-7, with 9 positions matching TRBD1. The V gene's germline CDR1 is SGHAT and CDR2 FQNNGV. The J segment lost 2 bases and the V segment lost 5 bases, leaving 10 bases of the junction unmatched. The CDR3 extends over 16 amino acids. The CDR3 DNA follows: TGTGCCAGCAGCCGCCAGGAGGGACAGGGCCCCTACGAGCAGTACTTC. As protein: CASSRQEGQGPYEQYF. Combining the CDR3 with reference TRBV11-2 and TRBJ2-7 gives the whole variable domain EAGVAQSPRYKIIEKRQSVAFWCNPISGHATLYWYQQILGQGPKLLIQFQNNGVVDDSQLPKDRFSAERLKGVDSTLKIQPAKLEDSAVYLCASSRQEGQGPYEQYFGPGTRLTVT.

This sequence joins TRBV6-1 and TRBJ1-2; tentatively, D is TRBD1 (5 bases). The length of the CDR3 is 14 residues. CDR1 is MNHNS, CDR2 SASEGT, per germline. V lost 1 base to trimming and J lost 8 bases, with 14 bases between them. The CDR3 here is CASSEDGRVRGYTF. The CDR3 DNA sequence: TGTGCCAGCAGTGAAGATGGCAGGGTGAGAGGCTACACCTTC.

The V call is TRBV4-3, the J call TRBJ2-5; D is uncertain. There are 14 residues in the CDR3. CDR1 and CDR2 (germline): LGHNA, YSLEER. Trimming took 1 base from V and 4 from J, leaving 10 bases between them. The CDR3 DNA reads as TGCGCCAGCAGCCAAGGGGCAAACAGAGAGACCCAGTACTTC. It encodes CASSQGANRETQYF.

J is TRBJ2-3 and V is TRBV4-1; TRBD2 agrees at 9 bases. This CDR3 is 16 amino acids long. Germline-derived CDR1 and CDR2 are MGHRA and YSYEKL. Trimming cost V 4 bases and J 2 bases; bases outside gene matches: 7. The CDR3 DNA is TGCGCCAGCAGCCGTGTTAGCGGGGGTGTCACAGATACGCAGTATTTT. It yields the protein CASSRVSGGVTDTQYF.